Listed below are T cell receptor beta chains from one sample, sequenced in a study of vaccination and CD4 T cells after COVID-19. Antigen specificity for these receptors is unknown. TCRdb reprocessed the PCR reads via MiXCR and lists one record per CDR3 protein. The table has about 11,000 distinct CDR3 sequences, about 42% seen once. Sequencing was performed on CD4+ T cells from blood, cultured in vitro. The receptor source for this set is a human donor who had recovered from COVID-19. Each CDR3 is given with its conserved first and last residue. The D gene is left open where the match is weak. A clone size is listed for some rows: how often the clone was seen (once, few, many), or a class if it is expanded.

CDR3 protein: CASSLDRGTGSNQPQHF; CDR3 DNA: TGTGCCAGCAGCTTAGATCGAGGGACAGGGAGCAATCAGCCCCAGCATTTT; D gene: TRBD1; J gene: TRBJ1-5; V gene: TRBV11-2; clone size: NA
CDR3 protein: CASSIPTGGSYGYTF; CDR3 DNA: TGTGCCAGTAGTATACCTACAGGGGGCAGCTATGGCTACACCTTC; D gene: TRBD1; J gene: TRBJ1-2; V gene: TRBV19; clone size: NA
CDR3 protein: CASSLSGQYSPLHF; CDR3 DNA: TGTGCCAGCAGTTTATCGGGACAATATTCACCCCTCCACTTT; D gene: NA; J gene: TRBJ1-6; V gene: TRBV28; clone size: once
CDR3 protein: CASRAGTGEGYEQFF; CDR3 DNA: TGTGCCAGCAGAGCCGGGACAGGGGAAGGGTATGAGCAGTTCTTC; D gene: TRBD1; J gene: TRBJ2-1; V gene: TRBV12-3/TRBV12-4; clone size: NA
CDR3 protein: CASSVQGRPLQETQYF; CDR3 DNA: TGTGCCAGCAGTGTCCAGGGGAGACCCCTCCAGGAGACCCAGTACTTC; D gene: NA; J gene: TRBJ2-5; V gene: TRBV28; clone size: NA
CDR3 protein: CASSSSSYEQYF; CDR3 DNA: TGTGCCAGCAGTTCCAGCTCCTACGAGCAGTACTTC; D gene: NA; J gene: TRBJ2-7; V gene: TRBV6-5; clone size: NA
CDR3 protein: CASSLWGTGETQYF; CDR3 DNA: TGTGCCAGCAGTTTATGGGGCACCGGAGAGACCCAGTACTTC; D gene: NA; J gene: TRBJ2-5; V gene: TRBV27; clone size: few
CDR3 protein: CSAGSGGNTDTQYF; CDR3 DNA: TGCAGTGCTGGTTCGGGCGGGAACACAGATACGCAGTATTTT; D gene: NA; J gene: TRBJ2-3; V gene: TRBV20-1; clone size: few
CDR3 protein: CASSERGREQYF; CDR3 DNA: TGTGCCAGCAGCGAGCGCGGGCGGGAGCAGTACTTC; D gene: NA; J gene: TRBJ2-7; V gene: TRBV28; clone size: NA
CDR3 protein: CSARDPDRVYGYTF; CDR3 DNA: TGCAGTGCTAGAGACCCCGACAGAGTCTATGGCTACACCTTC; D gene: NA; J gene: TRBJ1-2; V gene: TRBV20-1; clone size: few
CDR3 protein: CASSYSRGLYEQYF; CDR3 DNA: TGTGCCAGCAGTTACTCGAGAGGACTTTACGAGCAGTACTTC; D gene: NA; J gene: TRBJ2-7; V gene: TRBV6-5; clone size: NA
CDR3 protein: CASSIGQGGGYTF; CDR3 DNA: TGTGCCAGCAGTATTGGACAGGGCGGGGGCTACACCTTC; D gene: TRBD1; J gene: TRBJ1-2; V gene: TRBV12-3/TRBV12-4; clone size: NA
CDR3 protein: CATGSGRAGEQYF; CDR3 DNA: TGTGCCACGGGGAGCGGGAGGGCGGGCGAGCAGTACTTC; D gene: TRBD2; J gene: TRBJ2-7; V gene: TRBV6-1; clone size: NA
CDR3 protein: CASSVTGSYSPLHF; CDR3 DNA: TGTGCCAGCAGTGTGACAGGGAGTTATTCACCCCTCCACTTT; D gene: TRBD1; J gene: TRBJ1-6; V gene: TRBV25-1; clone size: few
CDR3 protein: CASTRTVVQETQYF; CDR3 DNA: TGTGCCAGCACCAGGACGGTGGTACAAGAGACCCAGTACTTC; D gene: NA; J gene: TRBJ2-5; V gene: TRBV2; clone size: NA
CDR3 protein: CATSDPGQFTDTQYF; CDR3 DNA: TGTGCCACCAGTGATCCCGGACAATTCACAGATACGCAGTATTTT; D gene: NA; J gene: TRBJ2-3; V gene: TRBV24-1; clone size: NA
CDR3 protein: CASSLTGLAGRETQYF; CDR3 DNA: TGTGCCAGCAGCTTAACCGGACTAGCGGGGAGGGAGACCCAGTACTTC; D gene: TRBD2; J gene: TRBJ2-5; V gene: TRBV7-3; clone size: NA
CDR3 protein: CASSQDAGGPYEQYF; CDR3 DNA: TGTGCCAGCAGCCAAGATGCTGGCGGTCCCTACGAGCAGTACTTC; D gene: NA; J gene: TRBJ2-7; V gene: TRBV3-1; clone size: NA
CDR3 protein: CSATPEGGRRSYEQYF; CDR3 DNA: TGCAGTGCTACGCCTGAGGGGGGGCGCCGGTCCTACGAGCAGTACTTC; D gene: NA; J gene: TRBJ2-7; V gene: TRBV20-1; clone size: few
CDR3 protein: CASSLPTVTEAFF; CDR3 DNA: TGTGCCAGCAGTTTACCGACAGTCACTGAAGCTTTCTTT; D gene: NA; J gene: TRBJ1-1; V gene: TRBV28; clone size: NA
CDR3 protein: CASSLLAGGRTDTQYF; CDR3 DNA: TGCGCCAGCAGCTTGCTAGCGGGGGGACGCACAGATACGCAGTATTTT; D gene: TRBD2; J gene: TRBJ2-3; V gene: TRBV5-1; clone size: NA
CDR3 protein: CASSYPSGQGTGAFF; CDR3 DNA: TGTGCCAGCAGTTACCCCTCGGGACAGGGGACGGGGGCTTTCTTT; D gene: TRBD1; J gene: TRBJ1-1; V gene: TRBV6-5; clone size: NA
CDR3 protein: CASSPDRLNSPLHF; CDR3 DNA: TGTGCCAGCAGCCCTGACAGGCTGAATTCACCCCTCCACTTT; D gene: NA; J gene: TRBJ1-6; V gene: TRBV6-1; clone size: few
CDR3 protein: CAISESRDGSYEQYF; CDR3 DNA: TGTGCCATCAGTGAGTCGAGGGATGGATCCTACGAGCAGTACTTC; D gene: NA; J gene: TRBJ2-7; V gene: TRBV10-3; clone size: NA
CDR3 protein: CASSVAGTKETGELFF; CDR3 DNA: TGTGCCAGCAGCGTAGCGGGGACGAAAGAGACCGGGGAGCTGTTTTTT; D gene: TRBD2; J gene: TRBJ2-2; V gene: TRBV6-4; clone size: few
CDR3 protein: CASSFAGTANTEAFF; CDR3 DNA: TGTGCCAGCAGCTTCGCCGGGACAGCGAACACTGAAGCTTTCTTT; D gene: TRBD1; J gene: TRBJ1-1; V gene: TRBV7-9; clone size: few
CDR3 protein: CASSEDRVLSNEKLFF; CDR3 DNA: TGTGCCAGCAGTGAAGACAGGGTCCTGTCAAATGAAAAACTGTTTTTT; D gene: TRBD1; J gene: TRBJ1-4; V gene: TRBV25-1; clone size: NA
CDR3 protein: CAISEFPGQGAGELFF; CDR3 DNA: TGTGCCATCAGTGAGTTTCCCGGACAGGGTGCCGGGGAGCTGTTTTTT; D gene: TRBD1; J gene: TRBJ2-2; V gene: TRBV10-3; clone size: NA
CDR3 protein: CASSRGQGTGNTIYF; CDR3 DNA: TGTGCCAGCAGTAGGGGACAGGGGACGGGAAACACCATATATTTT; D gene: TRBD1; J gene: TRBJ1-3; V gene: TRBV28; clone size: NA
CDR3 protein: CSARTGSPYEQYF; CDR3 DNA: TGCAGTGCGAGGACAGGGAGCCCCTACGAGCAGTACTTC; D gene: TRBD1; J gene: TRBJ2-7; V gene: TRBV20-1; clone size: NA
CDR3 protein: CASSRLVLGPDTQYF; CDR3 DNA: TGTGCCAGCAGTCGCCTCGTGTTGGGGCCAGATACGCAGTATTTT; D gene: NA; J gene: TRBJ2-3; V gene: TRBV12-3/TRBV12-4; clone size: NA
CDR3 protein: CASSDSSYEQYF; CDR3 DNA: TGTGCCAGCAGTGATAGCTCCTACGAGCAGTACTTC; D gene: NA; J gene: TRBJ2-7; V gene: TRBV2; clone size: once
CDR3 protein: CASSQELAGEETQYF; CDR3 DNA: TGTGCCAGCAGCCAAGAACTAGCGGGGGAAGAGACCCAGTACTTC; D gene: TRBD2; J gene: TRBJ2-5; V gene: TRBV4-2; clone size: NA
CDR3 protein: CASSSGTGNYGYTF; CDR3 DNA: TGTGCCAGCAGCTCCGGGACGGGGAACTATGGCTACACCTTC; D gene: NA; J gene: TRBJ1-2; V gene: TRBV11-2; clone size: NA
CDR3 protein: CASSIAGAGVETQYF; CDR3 DNA: TGTGCCAGTAGTATAGCGGGGGCTGGGGTTGAGACCCAGTACTTC; D gene: NA; J gene: TRBJ2-5; V gene: TRBV19; clone size: few
CDR3 protein: CASSSPDRPMTWTF; CDR3 DNA: TGTGCCAGCAGCTCTCCCGACAGACCCATGACGTGGACATTT; D gene: NA; J gene: TRBJ1-1; V gene: TRBV7-2; clone size: few
CDR3 protein: CAISEPERGPGDGYTF; CDR3 DNA: TGTGCCATCAGTGAGCCTGAGCGGGGGCCGGGGGATGGGTACACCTTC; D gene: NA; J gene: TRBJ1-2; V gene: TRBV10-3; clone size: NA
CDR3 protein: CASSRGQSSYEQYF; CDR3 DNA: TGTGCCAGCAGTCGAGGACAGAGCTCCTACGAGCAGTACTTC; D gene: NA; J gene: TRBJ2-7; V gene: TRBV11-3; clone size: few
CDR3 protein: CTSTRTTNLYEQYF; CDR3 DNA: TGTACCAGCACCCGGACTACAAACCTCTACGAGCAGTACTTC; D gene: NA; J gene: TRBJ2-7; V gene: TRBV6-2/TRBV6-3; clone size: NA
CDR3 protein: CASSLRLTSGGSDTQYF; CDR3 DNA: TGTGCCAGCAGTCTCCGCCTGACTAGCGGGGGGTCAGATACGCAGTATTTT; D gene: TRBD2; J gene: TRBJ2-3; V gene: TRBV9; clone size: NA